The 27 T cell receptor beta chains reported below all come from one sample, sequenced in a study of T cell responses to AZD1222 COVID-19 vaccine (dated by TCRdb to the early 2020s). The library was made by the immunoSEQ multiplex PCR assay. Held by TCRdb, this immuneACCESS table contains in-frame sequences only and omits some clones. Under half of the omission traces to an unresolved V gene where checked; the cause of the rest is unknown. The sample table records 120,000 or so clones; around 85% of these occur just once. The top ten clonotypes cover approximately 8.5% of the sample. The time point label for this specimen denotes: baseline before first vaccination. The specimen was peripheral blood, collected on day 0 of AZD1222 vaccination. These receptors were collected from an adult in good health.

This clone was seen just once. The rearrangement joins TRBV7-2 to TRBJ1-2, with 9 bases aligning to TRBD1. The CDR3 is 16 residues long. Germline V gene data show CDR1 as SGHTA and CDR2 as FQGNSA. V trimming: 5 bases; J trimming: 2 bases; junction bases outside the gene matches: 9. CDR3 region: CASSPHRQGGNYGYTF. The CDR3 DNA is TGTGCCAGCAGCCCTCACCGACAGGGGGGGAACTATGGCTACACCTTC.

This clone was observed once. This chain joins TRBV2 and TRBJ2-7; D gene uncertain. The CDR3 has 13 amino acids. Germline lookup yields CDR1 SNHLY and CDR2 FYNNEI. Trimming took off 4 bases at V and 6 bases at J, with 13 bases between the two ends. The chain's CDR3 is CASSVYLRGEQYF. Here the CDR3 DNA reads TGTGCCAGCAGTGTTTACCTCCGCGGCGAGCAGTACTTC.

This chain links TRBV28 with TRBJ2-5, with D possibly being TRBD1 or TRBD2 (5 bases each). Germline loops: CDR1 MDHEN, CDR2 SYDVKM. CDR3 length equals 12 residues. V gave up 6 bases and J gave up 5 bases, with 10 bases separating them. In DNA, the CDR3 is TGTGCCAGCAGGGGGACGGGCGAGACCCAGTACTTC. Protein: CASRGTGETQYF.

This chain uses TRBV7-2 with TRBJ2-7, with TRBD2 matching 10 bases. This CDR3 comprises 16 residues. V lost 1 base, J lost 0 bases, and 3 bases stayed unmatched. Germline V lookup: CDR1 SGHTA, CDR2 FQGNSA. The CDR3 nucleotides are TGTGCCAGCAGCTTAGAATGGACTAGCGGCTCCTACGAGCAGTACTTC. This encodes CASSLEWTSGSYEQYF.

The chain has TRBV18 and TRBJ2-7; no clear D gene. This CDR3 has 12 residues. V was pared by 3 bases and J by 7 bases, with 10 bases between. The germline V gene encodes CDR1 KGHSH and CDR2 LQKENI. CDR3 sequence: CASSPVGEEQYF. The CDR3 DNA sequence: TGTGCCAGCTCACCGGTCGGAGAGGAGCAGTACTTC.

V and J are TRBV5-1 and TRBJ1-5, with D tentatively TRBD1 (5 bases). The ends were cut back, 4 bases at V and 2 bases at J, with 13 bases in the middle. The CDR3 runs to 15 residues. Germline CDR1 SGHRS, CDR2 YFSETQ. The DNA of the CDR3 is TGCGCCAGCAGCGCCACAGGCTCGGGCAATCAGCCCCAGCATTTT. As protein: CASSATGSGNQPQHF.

The rearrangement links TRBV7-2 to TRBJ2-7, with D possibly matching TRBD1 (5 bases). Trimming removed 3 bases at V and 3 bases at J, with 12 bases between. The CDR3 sequence is 14 residues long. The germline V gene has CDR1 SGHTA and CDR2 FQGNSA. The CDR3 DNA follows: TGTGCCAGCAGCTTTGATCAGGGCGACTACGAGCAGTACTTC. Its translation is CASSFDQGDYEQYF. Drawing the rest from reference TRBV7-2 and TRBJ2-7, the complete variable domain is GAGVSQSPSNKVTEKGKDVELRCDPISGHTALYWYRQSLGQGLEFLIYFQGNSAPDKSGLPSDRFSAERTGGSVSTLTIQRTQQEDSAVYLCASSFDQGDYEQYFGPGTRLTVT.

The chain carries TRBV28 and TRBJ1-2, with D maybe TRBD1 (5 bases). V was trimmed by 3 bases and J by 7 bases, leaving 12 bases between them. Germline V gene sequence: CDR1 MDHEN, CDR2 SYDVKM. The CDR3 is 13 residues long. CDR3 sequence (DNA): TGTGCCAGCAGTTTTGGGGGGACGAGTGGCTACACCTTC. It codes for CASSFGGTSGYTF.

This clone was seen only a few times. This chain links TRBV3-1 (or the pseudogene TRBV3-2) with TRBJ1-2, with TRBD1 as a possible D gene (5 bases). Trimming cost V 1 base and J 2 bases, with 8 bases left between them. CDR1 and CDR2 from the germline V gene are LGHDT and YNNKEL (reference sequence). The CDR3 is 14 residues long. The CDR3 DNA sequence: TGTGCCAGCAGCCAAGGACAGACAAACTATGGCTACACCTTC. Its protein product is CASSQGQTNYGYTF.

This clone came up a few times. V is TRBV4-1 and J is TRBJ2-2; 14 nucleotides agree with TRBD2. With V trimmed by 2 bases and J by 1 base, 3 bases remained unmatched. The CDR3 runs 18 residues. CDR1 is MGHRA, CDR2 YSYEKL, per germline. The CDR3 nucleotides read TGCGCCAGCAGCCAACCCGGGACTAGCGGGAGGAACACCGGGGAGCTGTTTTTT. This translates into CASSQPGTSGRNTGELFF.

A remark on this clone: The junction shows a germline mismatch at one end, possibly a read error. The chain is built from TRBV7-8 and TRBJ2-7, with D perhaps TRBD2 (5 bases). The CDR3 spans 12 residues. Germline loops: CDR1 SGHVS, CDR2 FQNEAQ. Here the CDR3 reads CASSLARNEQYF. CDR3 DNA: TGTGCCAGCAGCCTAGCTCGGAACGAGCAGTACTTC.

The chain combines TRBV7-6 with TRBJ2-7; 9 bases line up with TRBD2. Unmatched junction bases numbered 3, after V lost 1 base and J lost 2 bases. There are 15 residues in the CDR3. The germline CDR1 and CDR2 sequences are SGHVS and FNYEAQ. CDR3 amino acids: CASSLEAGGPYEQYF. Written as DNA, the CDR3 is TGTGCCAGCAGCTTAGAGGCGGGAGGGCCCTACGAGCAGTACTTC.

V and J are TRBV7-8 and TRBJ2-7, with a tentative D call TRBD1 (5 bases). Germline CDR1 is SGHVS and CDR2 is FQNEAQ. This CDR3 is built from 16 residues. Trimming shortened V by 3 bases and J by 1 base, and 16 bases separated the two germline ends. CDR3: CASSFNGAESSYEQYF. The CDR3 nucleotides are TGTGCCAGCAGCTTTAATGGGGCGGAATCATCCTACGAGCAGTACTTC.

The chain carries TRBV18 and TRBJ2-7, with a possible D match to TRBD2 (5 bases). V was trimmed by 3 bases and J by 3 bases, leaving 12 bases between them. The length of the CDR3 is 14 residues. The germline V gene encodes CDR1 KGHSH and CDR2 LQKENI. The CDR3 nucleotides are TGTGCCAGCTCACCCATGGGCGAGGGCTACGAGCAGTACTTC. This codes for CASSPMGEGYEQYF.

This clone was seen only a few times. This chain joins TRBV2 and TRBJ1-6, with 9 bases that match TRBD1. V lost 8 bases, J lost 9 bases, and 8 bases stayed unmatched. CDR1 and CDR2 from the germline V gene are SNHLY and FYNNEI. The CDR3 has 14 residues. Here the CDR3 reads CASRDRVSSSPLHF. CDR3 DNA sequence: TGTGCCAGCCGGGACAGGGTGTCTTCTTCACCCCTCCACTTT.

The chain links TRBV3-1 (or the pseudogene TRBV3-2) to TRBJ2-5; no firm D call. V lost 4 bases and J lost 5, with 11 bases in between. Germline assignment: CDR1 LGHDT and CDR2 YNNKEL (reference sequence). CDR3 size: 13 residues. CDR3 protein: CASSPSFGETQYF. The DNA for the CDR3 is TGTGCCAGCAGCCCCTCCTTTGGGGAGACCCAGTACTTC.

The chain couples TRBV5-3 to TRBJ2-7; the D gene is possibly TRBD2 (6 bases). TRBV5-3 is marked as an open reading frame, function uncertain. The CDR3 covers 16 residues. Trimming pared 0 bases from V and 4 bases from J, leaving 17 bases between. CDR3 sequence reads: CARSLESPEGMYEQYF. As DNA, the CDR3 is TGTGCCAGAAGCTTGGAATCGCCGGAGGGGATGTACGAGCAGTACTTC.

The chain employs TRBV12-3 or TRBV12-4 and TRBJ1-3, with unresolved D. V gave up 8 bases and J gave up 4 bases, with 12 bases separating them. This CDR3 region has 13 residues. CDR3 DNA: TGTGCCAGCGGCGCGGAGACAGGAAACACCATATATTTT. Residues: CASGAETGNTIYF.

The rearrangement uses TRBV11-2 and TRBJ2-7; weak D call: TRBD2 (5 bases). The CDR3 extends over 13 amino acids. Per the germline V gene, CDR1 is SGHAT and CDR2 is FQNNGV. Between the trimmed V and J ends, which lost 6 bases and 2 bases, there was a span of 11 bases. Here the CDR3 reads CASSQDSTYEQYF. CDR3 DNA sequence: TGTGCCAGCAGTCAGGACTCAACCTACGAGCAGTACTTC.

The chain couples TRBV12-2 to TRBJ2-7. TRBV12-2 counts as a pseudogene. The CDR3 length is 13 residues. This chain's CDR3 is CASRFNLGSEQYF. CDR3 DNA sequence: TGTGCAAGTCGCTTCAATTTGGGTTCCGAGCAGTACTTC.

This clone was seen once. The chain is built from TRBV18 and TRBJ2-7, with TRBD1 identical over 9 bases. Germline CDR1 and CDR2: KGHSH and LQKENI. The CDR3 loop spans 15 amino acids. After removal of 6 bases from V and 0 bases from J, the junction contained 6 bases not matched to a gene. This CDR3 reads CASSIAGQGSYEQYF. The DNA of the CDR3 is TGTGCCAGCTCCATTGCGGGACAGGGCTCCTACGAGCAGTACTTC.

The J gene is TRBJ2-1, the V gene TRBV7-2; D is perhaps TRBD2 (5 bases). V lost 1 base and J lost 0, with 13 bases in between. Germline V lookup: CDR1 SGHTA, CDR2 FQGNSA. There are 17 residues in the CDR3. The CDR3 nucleotides are TGTGCCAGCAGCTTAGGAGGTCAGCGGAGCTCCTACAATGAGCAGTTCTTC. This sequence encodes CASSLGGQRSSYNEQFF.

The chain employs TRBV9 and TRBJ2-3; 9 nucleotides agree with TRBD2. The CDR3 is made up of 17 amino acids. V shed 0 bases and J 4 bases; nucleotides not matched to a gene: 9. The germline V gene encodes CDR1 SGDLS and CDR2 YYNGEE. DNA of the CDR3: TGTGCCAGCAGCGTAGGAGCAGGACTAGCGATCTCAGATACGCAGTATTTT. It codes for CASSVGAGLAISDTQYF.

This clone came up once. This sequence joins TRBV4-2 and TRBJ2-7, with 11 bases matching TRBD2. Looked up from germline, CDR1 is LGHNA and CDR2 is YNFKEQ. V lost 0 bases, J lost 0 bases, and 10 bases stayed unmatched. The CDR3 is 19 amino acids. CDR3 protein: CASSQERTSGPGSSYEQYF. The CDR3 DNA follows: TGTGCCAGCAGCCAAGAAAGGACTAGCGGGCCCGGAAGCTCCTACGAGCAGTACTTC.

The CDR3 sequence: CAISVFGENTEAFF. CDR3 nucleotides: TGTGCCATCAGTGTATTCGGGGAAAACACTGAAGCTTTCTTT. The rearrangement uses TRBV10-3 and TRBJ1-1; D unresolved. The germline V gene encodes CDR1 ENHRY and CDR2 SYGVKD. This CDR3 is built from 14 residues. The V end lost 4 bases, the J end lost 2 bases, and 11 bases lay between the germline ends.

This clone has just one count. The chain has TRBV6-4 and TRBJ2-7, with D possibly being TRBD2 (7 bases). Germline CDR1 is MRHNA and CDR2 is SNTAGT. The CDR3 extends over 10 amino acids. V shed 11 bases and J shed 6 bases, with 11 bases lying between them. The CDR3 DNA sequence: TGTGCCGTCGGGGGGCCCGAGCAGTACTTC. Translated: CAVGGPEQYF.

This clone was counted a single time. One end of the junction varies from germline; a read error may be responsible. The J gene is TRBJ1-1, the V gene TRBV30, with D maybe TRBD1 (6 bases). Germline V gene sequence: CDR1 GTSNPN, CDR2 SVGIG (reference sequence). The CDR3 covers 14 residues. The CDR3 region is CVWKRGSLDTEAFF. DNA for the CDR3: TGTGTCTGGAAAAGGGGGTCGCTGGACACTGAAGCTTTCTTT.